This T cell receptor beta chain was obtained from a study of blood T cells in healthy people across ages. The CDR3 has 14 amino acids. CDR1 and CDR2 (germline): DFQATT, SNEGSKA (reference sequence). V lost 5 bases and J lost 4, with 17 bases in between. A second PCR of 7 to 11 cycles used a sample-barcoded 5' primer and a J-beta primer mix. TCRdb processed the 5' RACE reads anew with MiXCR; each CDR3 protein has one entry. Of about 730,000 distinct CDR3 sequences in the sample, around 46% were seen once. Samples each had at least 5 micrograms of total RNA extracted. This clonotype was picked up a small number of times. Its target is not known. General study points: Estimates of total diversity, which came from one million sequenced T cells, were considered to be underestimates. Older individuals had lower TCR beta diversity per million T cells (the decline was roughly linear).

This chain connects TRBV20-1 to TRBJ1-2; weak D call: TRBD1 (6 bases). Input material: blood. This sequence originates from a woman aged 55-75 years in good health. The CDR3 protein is CSAAEFRGSYGYTF. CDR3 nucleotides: TGCAGTGCTGCTGAGTTCAGGGGTAGCTATGGCTACACCTTC.